This TCR beta chain is drawn from a study of vaccination effects on CD4 cells after COVID-19. Study in general: PBMC were cultured at some 2.1 million per well with 8 to 10 IU/ml IL-2 and around 9.4 ug/ml peptides.

CD4+ T cells were isolated after around 9 days of culture. All study participants received two doses of BNT162b2 or mRNA-1273 vaccine. People in the vaccine group had not been infected with SARS-CoV-2 before, and their nucleocapsid antibodies were negative. IL-2 medium supplanted half the medium on days 3 and 7. The protocol was immunoSEQ multiplex PCR, while the TCRdb copy is restricted to in-frame clones and leaves out a portion. The table has tens of thousands of clones, approximately 73% seen once. This clone has a handful of counts. Its antigen is not identified. CDR3 length equals 17 residues. The V and J ends lost 1 base and 0 bases respectively, with 15 bases between them. Germline loops: CDR1 KGHSH, CDR2 LQKENI.

The source of this sequence is a human donor who received a COVID-19 vaccine. Here the sequenced sample was CD4+ T cells from PBMCs cultured without peptide, taken after COVID-19 vaccination. This sequence joins TRBV18 and TRBJ1-1; D uncertain. CDR3 bases: TGTGCCAGCTCACCACGGGTCATCGGCTCCTTGAACACTGAAGCTTTCTTT. Amino acids: CASSPRVIGSLNTEAFF.